This T cell receptor beta chain was obtained from a study of blood T cell repertoires in COVID-19. After removal of 3 bases from V and 7 bases from J, the junction contained 8 bases not matched to a gene. Germline V gives CDR1 DFQATT, CDR2 SNEGSKA (reference sequence). The CDR3 covers 15 residues. The assay was immunoSEQ multiplex PCR, and TCRdb's table has in-frame clones only and misses some. The data contain about 350,000 clones, roughly 90% of them singletons. This chain uses TRBV20-1 with TRBJ2-1; TRBD2 matches at 11 bases. This sequence originates from a woman aged 55-70 years with COVID-19, enrolled during active disease. What was sequenced was peripheral blood. The CDR3 DNA sequence: TGCAGTGCTAGTCTAGCGGGGGGCATCAGGAATGAGCAGTTCTTC. Its protein product is CSASLAGGIRNEQFF.